Given below is one T cell receptor beta chain in context. Primers: 60 Vbeta forward and 13 Jbeta reverse. Produced via immunoSEQ multiplex PCR; TCRdb's table is partial and in-frame only. The sample shows approximately 130,000 clones, about 85% of them seen only once. The CDR3 runs to 17 residues. The V and J ends lost 1 base and 2 bases, in that order; junction bases with no gene match: 5. The germline V gene has CDR1 SEHNR and CDR2 FQNEAQ (reference sequence). The data are from a study of cytomegalovirus exposure and HLA in healthy donors. This chain connects TRBV7-9 to TRBJ2-2; TRBD2 aligns across 9 bases. The receptor was derived from a boy aged 5-17 years in good health and CMV-seronegative. The sequencing sample was made of PBMCs. The CDR3 DNA is TGTGCCAGCAGCTTAGGGGTTAGCGGGAGTAACACCGGGGAGCTGTTTTTT. It codes for CASSLGVSGSNTGELFF.